These 16 T cell receptor beta chains were sequenced from one sample in a study of T-cell reconstitution after alpha-beta-depleted transplantation in children. Preparation of the TCRbeta library involved a method that used unique molecular identifiers. TCRdb reprocessed the PCR reads with MiXCR, giving one entry per CDR3 protein. Counted here are approximately 350,000 distinct CDR3 sequences, around 15% occurring once; the ten biggest clones make up roughly 40%. The sequencing here drew on PBMCs, mostly from graft donor cells, taken 360 days after TCRalphabeta/CD19-depleted stem cell transplant. The receptors originated from a male patient between 2 and 10 years old who had a stem cell transplant for acute lymphoblastic leukemia, so the T cells may come from the graft donor.

The chain uses TRBV20-1 and TRBJ2-6, with 11 bases that match TRBD1. After removal of 6 bases from V and 1 base from J, the junction contained 5 bases not matched to a gene. The CDR3 runs to 16 residues. Germline V gives CDR1 DFQATT, CDR2 SNEGSKA (reference sequence). CDR3 loop: CSAWDRGKSGANVLTF. CDR3 DNA: TGCAGTGCATGGGACAGGGGGAAGTCTGGGGCCAACGTCCTGACTTTC.

This clonotype showed up just a few times. The genes are TRBV27 and TRBJ2-1; D gene unclear. Trimming took 4 bases from V and 4 from J, leaving 11 bases between them. The CDR3 sequence is 14 residues long. CDR1 is MNHEY, CDR2 SMNVEV, per germline (reference sequence). The CDR3 here is CASSSVAEYNEQFF. CDR3 nucleotides: TGTGCCAGCAGTTCCGTCGCGGAGTACAATGAGCAGTTCTTC.

V and J are TRBV10-3 and TRBJ2-3, with TRBD2 as a possible D gene (7 bases). CDR3 length: 19 amino acids. The V and J ends lost 2 bases and 2 bases respectively, with 23 bases between them. Germline V CDR1 and CDR2: ENHRY, SYGVKD. This CDR3 is CAISEPPLVRGGATDTQYF. The CDR3, as DNA: TGTGCCATCAGTGAGCCCCCCCTTGTCAGGGGAGGGGCCACAGATACGCAGTATTTT.

This rearrangement joins TRBV7-2 to TRBJ2-7, with a weak D call TRBD2 (5 bases). The germline V gene encodes CDR1 SGHTA and CDR2 FQGNSA. V shed 1 base and J shed 6 bases, with 13 bases lying between them. The CDR3 loop spans 14 amino acids. CDR3 sequence (DNA): TGTGCCAGCAGCTTAGTGGTCTTGGGGAGCGAGCAGTACTTC. Its translation: CASSLVVLGSEQYF.

This clonotype was found a few times. The chain links TRBV4-3 to TRBJ2-5, with D uncertain. V was shortened by 0 bases and J by 0 bases, with 8 bases between the two germline ends. Germline V CDR1 and CDR2: LGHNA, YSLEER. CDR3 length: 15 amino acids. Here the CDR3 DNA reads TGCGCCAGCAGCCAAGATCTGAATAACCAAGAGACCCAGTACTTC. This translates into CASSQDLNNQETQYF.

The rearrangement joins TRBV6-5 to TRBJ2-2, with D hard to call. V was shortened by 2 bases and J by 8 bases, with 9 bases between the two germline ends. The CDR3 consists of 13 residues. Germline V lookup: CDR1 MNHEY, CDR2 SVGAGI. The CDR3 coding sequence is TGTGCCAGCAGTTACGTGGTTTGGGGGGAGCTGTTTTTT. This gives the protein CASSYVVWGELFF.

Here the CDR3 reads CAISRTQLSMNTEAFF. In nucleotides, the CDR3 is TGTGCCATCTCCCGGACCCAGTTGTCGATGAACACTGAAGCTTTCTTT. The chain has TRBV10-3 and TRBJ1-1; D not certain. The V gene's germline CDR1 is ENHRY and CDR2 SYGVKD. V was trimmed by 8 bases and J by 0 bases, leaving 19 bases between them. This CDR3 has 16 amino acids.

This clonotype was observed a few times. The V call is TRBV5-6, the J call TRBJ2-7; D might be TRBD1 (5 bases). Germline V gene lookup returns CDR1 SGHDT and CDR2 YYEEEE. The CDR3 spans 12 residues. Trimming took 0 bases from V and 11 from J, leaving 12 bases between them. CDR3 in amino acids: CASSLGPGSEYF. CDR3 nucleotides: TGTGCCAGCAGCTTGGGGCCAGGGTCAGAGTACTTC.

This chain connects TRBV18 to TRBJ2-7; the D gene is possibly TRBD2 (6 bases). The germline CDR1 and CDR2 sequences are KGHSH and LQKENI. The CDR3 length is 15 residues. Trimming cost V 2 bases and J 5 bases, with 16 bases left between them. The CDR3 coding sequence is TGTGCCAGCTCACCATTCCTGGGTTCGGGAGACGAGCAGTACTTC. Encoded protein: CASSPFLGSGDEQYF.

The chain uses TRBV2 and TRBJ1-5; D is possibly TRBD1 (5 bases). The V end lost 6 bases, the J end lost 3 bases, and 12 bases lay between the germline ends. The CDR3 is made up of 14 amino acids. CDR1 is SNHLY and CDR2 is FYNNEI in the germline V gene. CDR3 protein: CASSGGTANQPQHF. Written as DNA, the CDR3 is TGTGCCAGCAGCGGAGGGACGGCCAATCAGCCCCAGCATTTT.

V usage is TRBV4-3 and J usage is TRBJ1-5, with a tentative D call TRBD1 (5 bases). CDR3 size: 18 residues. From germline, CDR1 is LGHNA and CDR2 YSLEER. V was trimmed by 0 bases and J by 4 bases, leaving 19 bases between them. CDR3: CASSQDSVTVAPNQPQHF. The CDR3 DNA follows: TGCGCCAGCAGCCAAGATTCTGTGACAGTGGCGCCTAATCAGCCCCAGCATTTT.

Only a few counts were recorded for this clonotype. The chain couples TRBV2 to TRBJ1-2, with 8 bases matching TRBD1. V lost 2 bases, J lost 8 bases, and 13 bases stayed unmatched. The CDR3 sequence is 16 residues long. Looked up from germline, CDR1 is SNHLY and CDR2 is FYNNEI. CDR3 loop: CASSESLQGDVEGYTF. CDR3 sequence (DNA): TGTGCCAGCAGTGAAAGTTTACAGGGGGATGTGGAGGGCTACACCTTC.

Concerning this clonotype itself: The conserved phenylalanine or tryptophan normally closing the CDR3 is absent here, so this likely arose from a read error. This chain links TRBV10-3 with TRBJ2-5, with 9 bases aligning to TRBD2. CDR1 ENHRY and CDR2 SYGVKD come from the germline V gene. V trimming: 2 bases; J trimming: 5 bases; junction bases outside the gene matches: 9. This CDR3 region has 16 residues. CDR3 sequence: CAISEGVFSGSETQYL. DNA for the CDR3: TGTGCCATCAGTGAGGGGGTCTTTAGCGGGAGTGAGACCCAGTACCTC.

The sample holds many counts of this clonotype. The chain recombines TRBV29-1 with TRBJ2-7; TRBD1 agrees at 8 bases. Germline-derived CDR1 and CDR2 are SQVTM and ANQGSEA. CDR3 length: 13 residues. Trimming cost V 6 bases and J 0 bases; bases outside gene matches: 4. CDR3 DNA: TGCAGCGTCACCGGGACAGGCTCCTACGAGCAGTACTTC. Its protein product is CSVTGTGSYEQYF.

This clonotype has ten or more counts. The gene calls are TRBV12-3 or TRBV12-4 and TRBJ2-2; D is ambiguous. V lost 10 bases to trimming and J lost 5 bases, with 17 bases between them. The CDR3 has 14 residues. CDR3 bases: TGTGCCACCCCCACGGCTAAGTGGACCGGGGAGCTGTTTTTT. This gives the protein CATPTAKWTGELFF.

This clonotype was recorded a few times. The chain uses TRBV12-3 or TRBV12-4 and TRBJ2-2; maybe TRBD2 (6 bases). V was shortened by 3 bases and J by 0 bases, with 11 bases between the two germline ends. The CDR3 is 16 amino acids. The CDR3 DNA follows: TGTGCCAGCAGTTTCCCCGGGAGTTCGAACACCGGGGAGCTGTTTTTT. Translated: CASSFPGSSNTGELFF.